The 21 T cell receptor beta chains listed next were all sequenced from one sample in a study of OX40 agonist ivuxolimab in advanced cancers. Only in-frame clones appear in the TCRdb table, and some are missing; sequencing was by immunoSEQ multiplex PCR. Among some 50,000 clones listed, 83% were seen once. Sequencing was performed on CD4+ or CD8+ T cells sorted from blood, taken in a trial of the OX40 agonist ivuxolimab. The receptor source for this set is an adult with an advanced solid tumor such as melanoma, head and neck, liver or kidney cancer.

This clone occurred a few times. This chain connects TRBV9 to TRBJ2-1; possibly TRBD2 for D (5 bases). The CDR3 length is 13 residues. CDR1 is SGDLS and CDR2 is YYNGEE in the germline V gene. Between the trimmed V and J ends, which lost 1 base and 6 bases, there was a span of 8 bases. In DNA, the CDR3 is TGTGCCAGCAGCGTATCGACTACCAATGAGCAGTTCTTC. This gives the protein CASSVSTTNEQFF.

This chain uses TRBV30 with TRBJ2-1, with TRBD1 matching over 7 bases. Germline V lookup: CDR1 GTSNPN, CDR2 SVGIG (reference sequence). V was clipped by 3 bases and J by 10 bases; unmatched bases: 12. The CDR3 spans 14 residues. The CDR3 DNA is TGTGCCTGGAGAGCCACCGGGACAGCCAGGGAGCAGTTCTTC. Translating gives CAWRATGTAREQFF. Drawing the rest from reference TRBV30 and TRBJ2-1, the complete variable domain is SQTIHQWPATLVQPVGSPLSLECTVEGTSNPNLYWYRQAAGRGLQLLFYSVGIGQISSEVPQNLSASRPQDRQFILSSKKLLLSDSGFYLCAWRATGTAREQFFGPGTRLTVL.

J is TRBJ2-1 and V is TRBV10-3; TRBD1 aligns across 8 bases. This CDR3 is 14 amino acids long. Germline V lookup: CDR1 ENHRY, CDR2 SYGVKD. The trim removed 2 bases at V and 7 bases at J, leaving 4 bases unmatched. The CDR3 sequence: CAISEPDRANEQFF. CDR3 DNA: TGTGCCATCAGTGAGCCGGACAGGGCGAATGAGCAGTTCTTC.

The chain couples TRBV27 to TRBJ1-6; D is ambiguous. V lost 3 bases to trimming and J lost 6 bases, with 3 bases between them. Germline V lookup: CDR1 MNHEY, CDR2 SMNVEV (reference sequence). This CDR3 comprises 12 residues. DNA of the CDR3: TGTGCCAGCAGTTTTAGTAATTCACCCCTCCACTTT. It is translated as CASSFSNSPLHF.

This clone was detected a few times. This chain uses TRBV7-2 with TRBJ2-5, with D possibly TRBD1 on 5 matching bases. The germline gives CDR1 SGHTA, CDR2 FQGNSA. The CDR3 consists of 14 residues. V was trimmed by 0 bases and J by 2 bases, leaving 7 bases between them. CDR3 bases: TGTGCCAGCAGCTTAGCGCACAGGCAAGAGACCCAGTACTTC. It encodes CASSLAHRQETQYF. The full variable domain, with the rest looked up from reference TRBV7-2 and TRBJ2-5, is GAGVSQSPSNKVTEKGKDVELRCDPISGHTALYWYRQSLGQGLEFLIYFQGNSAPDKSGLPSDRFSAERTGGSVSTLTIQRTQQEDSAVYLCASSLAHRQETQYFGPGTRLLVL.

V usage is TRBV29-1 and J usage is TRBJ2-5; TRBD1 agrees at 9 bases. CDR3 length: 14 residues. The V gene's germline CDR1 is SQVTM and CDR2 ANQGSEA. V lost 4 bases to trimming and J lost 4 bases; unmatched junction nucleotides: 7. The CDR3 spells CSVGTGAQGETQYF. For the CDR3, the DNA is TGCAGCGTTGGGACAGGGGCTCAAGGAGAGACCCAGTACTTC.

The gene calls are TRBV27 and TRBJ1-1, with D maybe TRBD1 (5 bases). CDR3 size: 15 residues. Looked up from germline, CDR1 is MNHEY and CDR2 is SMNVEV (reference sequence). V was clipped by 0 bases and J by 1 base, with 9 bases between them. Written as DNA, the CDR3 is TGTGCCAGCAGTTTATCCCCGGGGGGGAACACTGAAGCTTTCTTT. Translated: CASSLSPGGNTEAFF.

The chain employs TRBV29-1 and TRBJ1-3; the D is unclear. This CDR3 has 10 amino acids. V was clipped by 4 bases and J by 8 bases, with 6 bases between them. In germline, CDR1 is SQVTM, CDR2 ANQGSEA. CDR3 region: CSVAGDTIYF. CDR3 DNA: TGCAGCGTTGCTGGGGACACCATATATTTT.

The rearrangement uses TRBV11-3 and TRBJ2-5; no clear D gene. The CDR3 runs 14 residues. CDR1 and CDR2 from the germline V gene are SGHNT and YENEEA. The V end lost 4 bases, the J end lost 5 bases, and 14 bases lay between the germline ends. The CDR3 DNA is TGTGCCAGCAGCTCGAACGAGGATGTGGAGACCCAGTACTTC. This codes for CASSSNEDVETQYF.

This clone came up once. The chain is built from TRBV28 and TRBJ2-1; 14 bases line up with TRBD2. Trimming removed 4 bases from V and 6 bases from J; junction bases left unmatched: 11. Germline assignment: CDR1 MDHEN and CDR2 SYDVKM. The CDR3 consists of 18 residues. This CDR3 is CASSSQLSGLAGVNEQFF. Written as DNA, the CDR3 is TGTGCCAGCAGTTCACAGCTCTCGGGACTAGCGGGAGTCAATGAGCAGTTCTTC. Full variable domain (rest looked up from reference TRBV28 and TRBJ2-1): DVKVTQSSRYLVKRTGEKVFLECVQDMDHENMFWYRQDPGLGLRLIYFSYDVKMKEKGDIPEGYSVSREKKERFSLILESASTNQTSMYLCASSSQLSGLAGVNEQFFGPGTRLTVL.

The CDR3 DNA reads as TGTGCCAGCAGCTTAGGTACAGGGGGAGATACGCAGTATTTT. Amino acids: CASSLGTGGDTQYF. The rearrangement uses TRBV7-2 and TRBJ2-3; 8 nucleotides match TRBD1. CDR3 length: 14 amino acids. V lost 1 base and J lost 5; bases outside the gene matches: 2. Germline V CDR1 and CDR2: SGHTA, FQGNSA.

V and J are TRBV15 and TRBJ2-7, with 7 bases aligning to TRBD1. Per the germline V gene, CDR1 is LNHNV and CDR2 is YYDKDF (reference sequence). The length of the CDR3 is 16 residues. The V segment lost 5 bases and the J segment 2 bases; nucleotides outside the gene matches: 12. The CDR3 DNA reads TGTGCCACCAGCCCCCCCGGGACAGTGACCGCCTACGAGCAGTACTTC. It translates to CATSPPGTVTAYEQYF.

The genes are TRBV2 and TRBJ2-7; 7 bases align to TRBD1. The CDR3 length is 11 residues. The trim removed 6 bases at V and 11 bases at J, leaving 7 bases unmatched. Per germline, CDR1 SNHLY and CDR2 FYNNEI. CDR3 coding DNA: TGTGCCAGCAGAGGGGACAGCCGAGAGTACTTC. Amino acids: CASRGDSREYF.

The chain carries TRBV19 and TRBJ1-4; a weak D match, TRBD1 (5 bases). The germline CDR1 and CDR2 sequences are LNHDA and SQIVND (reference sequence). Trimming took off 10 bases at V and 5 bases at J, with 20 bases between the two ends. The CDR3 spans 15 residues. CDR3 sequence reads: CATKQEGYENEKLFF. The CDR3 DNA reads TGTGCCACCAAACAGGAGGGGTATGAGAATGAAAAACTGTTTTTT.

This clone was detected many times. The chain is built from TRBV5-1 and TRBJ1-3; no reliable D call. Trimming stripped 0 bases from V and 1 base from J, with 8 bases between. Per germline, CDR1 SGHRS and CDR2 YFSETQ. This CDR3 contains 15 residues. This chain's CDR3 is CASSLVGASGNTIYF. In DNA form, the CDR3 reads TGCGCCAGCAGCTTGGTAGGCGCGTCTGGAAACACCATATATTTT.

V is TRBV14 and J is TRBJ1-2; D gene ambiguous. This CDR3 region has 14 residues. V gave up 1 base and J gave up 4 bases, with 10 bases separating them. The V gene's germline CDR1 is SGHDN and CDR2 FVKESK. The CDR3 coding sequence is TGTGCCAGCAGCCAAGTTGCAGGATCCTATGGCTACACCTTC. It specifies CASSQVAGSYGYTF. Complete variable domain (other parts from reference TRBV14 and TRBJ1-2): EAGVTQFPSHSVIEKGQTVTLRCDPISGHDNLYWYRRVMGKEIKFLLHFVKESKQDESGMPNNRFLAERTGGTYSTLKVQPAELEDSGVYFCASSQVAGSYGYTFGSGTRLTVV.

The chain links TRBV6-6 to TRBJ1-1; no firm D call. V dropped 6 bases and J dropped 8 bases, with 16 bases sitting between them. The germline CDR1 and CDR2 sequences are MNHNY and SVGAGI (reference sequence). This CDR3 has 13 residues. CDR3 nucleotides: TGTGCCAGCAGCCGACCCGGACCAGTGGAAGCTTTCTTT. It translates to CASSRPGPVEAFF.

This clone came up once. The J gene is TRBJ1-5, the V gene TRBV19; TRBD1 matches 9 bases. The germline V gene encodes CDR1 LNHDA and CDR2 SQIVND (reference sequence). Trimming cost V 11 bases and J 7 bases; bases outside gene matches: 12. The CDR3 is 14 amino acids. The CDR3 region has the DNA TGTGCCGTTTCCGGGACAGGGTCCGGACAGCCCCAGCATTTT. The encoded protein is CAVSGTGSGQPQHF.

The J gene is TRBJ2-5, the V gene TRBV5-6, with TRBD2 identical over 11 bases. V shed 5 bases and J 2 bases; nucleotides not matched to a gene: 8. The CDR3 has 16 amino acids. Germline V CDR1 and CDR2: SGHDT, YYEEEE. CDR3 DNA: TGTGCCAGCAGTCGCCGGACTAGCGGGCTTCAAGAGACCCAGTACTTC. This encodes CASSRRTSGLQETQYF.

The chain joins TRBV5-4 to TRBJ2-3; TRBD2 agrees at 7 bases. The CDR3 is made up of 16 amino acids. The trim removed 2 bases at V and 3 bases at J, leaving 9 bases unmatched. Germline CDR1 SGHNT, CDR2 YYREEE (reference sequence). DNA of the CDR3: TGTGCCAGCAGCTTCCGTACGGGAGGTGGGACAGATACGCAGTATTTT. This encodes CASSFRTGGGTDTQYF.

The chain recombines TRBV11-2 with TRBJ2-1, with a weak D call TRBD1 (6 bases). The length of the CDR3 is 14 residues. V was trimmed by 1 base and J by 8 bases, leaving 12 bases between them. Germline loops: CDR1 SGHAT, CDR2 FQNNGV. The CDR3 DNA is TGTGCCAGCAGCTTAGTCAGGGGTTACGATGAGCAGTTCTTC. Residues: CASSLVRGYDEQFF.